This T cell receptor beta chain is from a study of cytomegalovirus exposure and HLA in healthy donors. The length of the CDR3 is 12 residues. Germline V gene lookup returns CDR1 MNHEY and CDR2 SMNVEV (reference sequence). The germline V and J ends were trimmed by 6 bases and 1 base, with 6 bases remaining between them. The PCR contained 60 Vbeta and 13 Jbeta primers. Clones were sequenced by immunoSEQ multiplex PCR, and TCRdb holds only the in-frame ones, with some missing. Here the sample table reports 150,000 or so clones. This chain links TRBV27 with TRBJ1-2, with no clear D. The TCR was taken from a man between 18 and 29 years old in good health and CMV-seronegative. The source material was PBMCs. This CDR3 reads CASSPFNYGYTF. The CDR3 coding sequence is TGTGCCAGCAGCCCATTTAACTATGGCTACACCTTC.